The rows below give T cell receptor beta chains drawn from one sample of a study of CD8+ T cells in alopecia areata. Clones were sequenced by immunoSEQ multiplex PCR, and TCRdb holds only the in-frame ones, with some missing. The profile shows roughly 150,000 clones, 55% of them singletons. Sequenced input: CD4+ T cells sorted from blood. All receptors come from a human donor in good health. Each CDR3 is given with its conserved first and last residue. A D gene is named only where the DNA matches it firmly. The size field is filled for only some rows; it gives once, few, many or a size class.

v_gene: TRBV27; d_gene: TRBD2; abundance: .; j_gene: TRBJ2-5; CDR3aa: CASSPGLASQETQYF; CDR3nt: TGTGCCAGCAGTCCCGGACTAGCGAGCCAAGAGACCCAGTACTTC
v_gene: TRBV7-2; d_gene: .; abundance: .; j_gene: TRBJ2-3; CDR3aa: CASSLVPGPNTQYF; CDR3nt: TGTGCCAGCAGCTTAGTTCCAGGCCCAAATACGCAGTATTTT
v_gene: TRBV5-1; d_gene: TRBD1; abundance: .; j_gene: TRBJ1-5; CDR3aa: CASSLEQGGQPQHF; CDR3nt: TGCGCCAGCAGCTTGGAACAGGGGGGTCAGCCCCAGCATTTT
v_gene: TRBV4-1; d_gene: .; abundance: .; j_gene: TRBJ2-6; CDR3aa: CASSRTGRSGANVLTF; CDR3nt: TGCGCCAGCAGCCGTACTGGGCGCTCTGGGGCCAACGTCCTGACTTTC
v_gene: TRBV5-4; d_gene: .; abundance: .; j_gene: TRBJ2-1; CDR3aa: CASSLEALAEQFF; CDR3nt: TGTGCCAGCAGCTTGGAAGCGTTGGCCGAGCAGTTCTTC
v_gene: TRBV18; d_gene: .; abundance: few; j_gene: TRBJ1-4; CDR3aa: CASSPGVGEKLFF; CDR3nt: TGTGCCAGCTCACCGGGGGTAGGAGAAAAACTGTTTTTT
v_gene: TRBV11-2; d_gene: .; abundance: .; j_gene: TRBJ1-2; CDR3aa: CASSGQSGYTF; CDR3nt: TGTGCCAGCAGCGGACAGTCTGGCTACACCTTC
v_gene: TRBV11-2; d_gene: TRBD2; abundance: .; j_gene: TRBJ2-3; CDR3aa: CASSLEAGVKLGTQYF; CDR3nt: TGTGCCAGCAGCTTAGAGGCGGGAGTGAAGTTGGGTACGCAGTATTTT
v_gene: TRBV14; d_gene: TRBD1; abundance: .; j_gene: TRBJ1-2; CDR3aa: CASSQALGQAAGYTF; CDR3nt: TGTGCCAGCAGCCAGGCGCTGGGACAGGCCGCTGGCTACACCTTC
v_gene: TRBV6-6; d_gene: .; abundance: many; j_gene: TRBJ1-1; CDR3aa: CASRGQNTEAFF; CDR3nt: TGTGCCAGTAGAGGACAGAACACTGAAGCTTTCTTT
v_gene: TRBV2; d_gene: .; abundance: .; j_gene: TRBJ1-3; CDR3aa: CASSVNGLFVRNTIYF; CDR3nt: TGTGCCAGCAGTGTGAACGGGTTATTCGTGAGAAACACCATATATTTT
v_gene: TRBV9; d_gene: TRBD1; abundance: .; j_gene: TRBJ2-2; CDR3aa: CASSPRGTGDTGELFF; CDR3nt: TGTGCCAGCAGCCCCCGGGGCACAGGGGACACCGGGGAGCTGTTTTTT
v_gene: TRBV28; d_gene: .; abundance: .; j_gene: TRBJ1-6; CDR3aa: CASSWAGSYNSPLHF; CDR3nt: TGTGCCAGCAGTTGGGCTGGGTCCTATAATTCACCCCTCCACTTT